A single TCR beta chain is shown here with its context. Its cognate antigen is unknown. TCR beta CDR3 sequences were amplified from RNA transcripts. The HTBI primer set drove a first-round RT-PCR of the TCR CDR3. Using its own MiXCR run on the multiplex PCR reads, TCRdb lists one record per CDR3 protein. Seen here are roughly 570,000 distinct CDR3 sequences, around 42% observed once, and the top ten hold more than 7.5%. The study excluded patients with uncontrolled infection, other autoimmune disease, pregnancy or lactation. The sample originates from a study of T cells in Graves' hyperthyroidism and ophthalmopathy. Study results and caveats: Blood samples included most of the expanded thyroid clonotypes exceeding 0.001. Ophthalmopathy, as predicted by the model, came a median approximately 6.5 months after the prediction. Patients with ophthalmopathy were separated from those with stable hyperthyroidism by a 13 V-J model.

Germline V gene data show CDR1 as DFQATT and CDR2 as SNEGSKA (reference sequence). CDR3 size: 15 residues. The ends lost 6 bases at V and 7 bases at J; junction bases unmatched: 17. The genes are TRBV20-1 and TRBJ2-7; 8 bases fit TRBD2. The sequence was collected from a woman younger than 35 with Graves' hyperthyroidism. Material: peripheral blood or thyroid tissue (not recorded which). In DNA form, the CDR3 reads TGCAGTGCCTCGGGGGGGCGGGAACTTTACAATGAGCAGTACTTC. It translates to CSASGGRELYNEQYF.